The 25 T cell receptor beta chains reported below all come from one sample, sequenced in a study of blood T cell repertoires in COVID-19. Clones were read by immunoSEQ multiplex PCR, and TCRdb kept only the in-frame ones, dropping some. The sample consists of about 200,000 clones, just over 85% of them appearing once. The sample comprised peripheral blood. The receptors shown here come from a man younger than 35 with active or convalescent COVID-19.

The rearrangement links TRBV2 to TRBJ2-3; TRBD1 matches 7 bases. V lost 6 bases to trimming and J lost 1 base; unmatched junction nucleotides: 4. Germline V lookup: CDR1 SNHLY, CDR2 FYNNEI. The CDR3 is 14 amino acids. The CDR3 here is CASRPDRGTDTQYF. In DNA, the CDR3 is TGTGCCAGCAGACCCGACAGGGGCACAGATACGCAGTATTTT.

The chain employs TRBV15 and TRBJ2-1; TRBD2 is a possible D gene (5 bases). Trimming removed 3 bases from V and 12 bases from J, with 21 bases in between. Germline values: CDR1 LNHNV, CDR2 YYDKDF (reference sequence). The CDR3 consists of 15 residues. CDR3 sequence reads: CATSSEPPGGLGQFF. For the CDR3, the DNA is TGTGCCACCAGCAGCGAGCCTCCCGGCGGGCTGGGGCAGTTCTTC.

This clone was observed a single time. The V gene is TRBV5-1, the J gene TRBJ2-1, with D possibly matching TRBD1 (6 bases). Germline V gene sequence: CDR1 SGHRS, CDR2 YFSETQ. V lost 1 base and J lost 2, with 10 bases in between. CDR3 length: 15 residues. The CDR3 spells CASSLSQGPYNEQFF. For the CDR3, the DNA is TGCGCCAGCAGCTTGTCTCAGGGGCCCTACAATGAGCAGTTCTTC.

V usage is TRBV18 and J usage is TRBJ2-2; D is unclear. V was clipped by 2 bases and J by 1 base, with 8 bases between them. Germline V gene data show CDR1 as KGHSH and CDR2 as LQKENI. The CDR3 loop spans 15 amino acids. The DNA of the CDR3 is TGTGCCAGCTCACCAGATGCAGAGAACACCGGGGAGCTGTTTTTT. This sequence encodes CASSPDAENTGELFF.

The rearrangement uses TRBV7-9 and TRBJ1-2; D is unresolved. Germline CDR1 and CDR2: SEHNR and FQNEAQ (reference sequence). The germline V and J ends were trimmed by 5 bases and 3 bases, with 22 bases remaining between them. The CDR3 consists of 17 residues. The CDR3 region has the DNA TGTGCCAGCAGCCCCCCCGAAGGGAGGCAGCGTCACTATGGCTACACCTTC. Translating gives CASSPPEGRQRHYGYTF.

The chain couples TRBV5-4 to TRBJ2-7, with a weak D call TRBD2 (6 bases). This CDR3 has 14 residues. V lost 1 base, J lost 3 bases, and 11 bases lay in between. Germline V gene sequence: CDR1 SGHNT, CDR2 YYREEE (reference sequence). The CDR3 here is CASSLKGGVYEQYF. Here the CDR3 DNA reads TGTGCCAGCAGCTTGAAGGGAGGAGTCTACGAGCAGTACTTC.

The chain links TRBV29-1 to TRBJ1-2; D not resolved. This CDR3 has 9 amino acids. Trimming stripped 8 bases from V and 8 bases from J, with 9 bases between. Germline V lookup: CDR1 SQVTM, CDR2 ANQGSEA. The DNA of the CDR3 is TGCAGCCCCCTCGCGGGCTACACCTTC. Its protein is CSPLAGYTF.

The genes are TRBV11-2 and TRBJ2-7; 8 nucleotides line up with TRBD2. CDR1 SGHAT and CDR2 FQNNGV come from the germline V gene. The CDR3 loop spans 16 amino acids. Germline trimming cut 5 bases from V and 6 bases from J; bases unmatched to any gene: 15. CDR3 in DNA: TGTGCCAGCAGCCCTGGACCGGGACTAGTGCAGTTCGAGCAGTACTTC. Translating it yields CASSPGPGLVQFEQYF.

The chain joins TRBV11-3 to TRBJ2-1; 8 positions match TRBD1. In germline, CDR1 is SGHNT, CDR2 YENEEA. V dropped 1 base and J dropped 4; count of bases not matched to a gene: 3. The CDR3 sequence is 15 residues long. CDR3 region: CASSLGTGWYNEQFF. The CDR3 DNA reads as TGTGCCAGCAGCTTAGGGACAGGGTGGTACAATGAGCAGTTCTTC. Using reference TRBV11-3 and TRBJ2-1 for the parts outside the CDR3, the full variable domain is EAGVVQSPRYKIIEKKQPVAFWCNPISGHNTLYWYLQNLGQGPELLIRYENEEAVDDSQLPKDRFSAERLKGVDSTLKIQPAELGDSAVYLCASSLGTGWYNEQFFGPGTRLTVL.

The chain joins TRBV3-1 (or the pseudogene TRBV3-2) to TRBJ2-1, with D perhaps matching TRBD2 (5 bases). V gave up 8 bases and J gave up 8 bases, with 10 bases separating them. The CDR3 is made up of 11 amino acids. The germline CDR1 and CDR2 sequences are LGHDT and YNNKEL (reference sequence). The DNA for the CDR3 is TGTGCCAGCGGCGGGCGCGATGAGCAGTTCTTC. Protein product: CASGGRDEQFF.

This rearrangement joins TRBV3-1 (or the pseudogene TRBV3-2) to TRBJ1-5; TRBD1 agrees at 9 bases. Germline trimming cut 0 bases from V and 2 bases from J; bases unmatched to any gene: 14. This CDR3 spans 20 amino acids. CDR1 is LGHDT, CDR2 YNNKEL, per germline (reference sequence). The CDR3 spells CASSQDKGQGGRLGNQPQHF. DNA of the CDR3: TGTGCCAGCAGCCAAGATAAGGGACAGGGAGGGCGGTTGGGCAATCAGCCCCAGCATTTT.

This rearrangement joins TRBV5-1 to TRBJ2-2, with 7 bases fitting TRBD2. The CDR3 is 17 residues long. CDR1 SGHRS and CDR2 YFSETQ come from the germline V gene. J lost 6 bases, V lost 5 bases, and 16 bases had no gene match. DNA of the CDR3: TGCGCCAGCAGACCTTCAGGGACTAAGCGGGACCCCGGGGAGCTGTTTTTT. Translated: CASRPSGTKRDPGELFF. Variable domain in full (rest from reference TRBV5-1 and TRBJ2-2): KAGVTQTPRYLIKTRGQQVTLSCSPISGHRSVSWYQQTPGQGLQFLFEYFSETQRNKGNFPGRFSGRQFSNSRSEMNVSTLELGDSALYLCASRPSGTKRDPGELFFGEGSRLTVL.

The chain carries TRBV7-3 and TRBJ2-1; 9 bases line up with TRBD2. Germline V gene lookup returns CDR1 SGHTA and CDR2 FQGTGA. Unmatched junction bases numbered 10, after V lost 7 bases and J lost 9 bases. The CDR3 is 14 residues long. The CDR3 DNA sequence: TGTGCCAGCACCCGAGGGGCGGGAGGGGGTGAGCAGTTCTTC. It translates to CASTRGAGGGEQFF.

This chain links TRBV5-1 with TRBJ2-3; TRBD1 might be the D (7 bases). Per germline, CDR1 SGHRS and CDR2 YFSETQ. The length of the CDR3 is 18 residues. Trimming pared 0 bases from V and 5 bases from J, leaving 22 bases between. The CDR3 region has the DNA TGCGCCAGCAGCTTGGAAAATCCTACTAGCACAGGGGAAGATACGCAGTATTTT. Protein product: CASSLENPTSTGEDTQYF. The full variable domain, with the rest looked up from reference TRBV5-1 and TRBJ2-3, is KAGVTQTPRYLIKTRGQQVTLSCSPISGHRSVSWYQQTPGQGLQFLFEYFSETQRNKGNFPGRFSGRQFSNSRSEMNVSTLELGDSALYLCASSLENPTSTGEDTQYFGPGTRLTVL.

The chain joins TRBV11-2 to TRBJ2-7, with TRBD1 matching over 8 bases. The germline gives CDR1 SGHAT, CDR2 FQNNGV. The CDR3 totals 14 residues. Trimming removed 6 bases from V and 3 bases from J; junction bases left unmatched: 7. The CDR3 sequence is CASSFGQGGYEQYF. The CDR3 DNA sequence: TGTGCCAGCAGTTTCGGACAGGGAGGCTACGAGCAGTACTTC.

This clone has just one count. The chain has TRBV6-5 and TRBJ2-2, with 8 bases lining up with TRBD1. CDR3 length: 15 amino acids. Unmatched junction bases numbered 7, after V lost 6 bases and J lost 4 bases. CDR1 and CDR2 (germline): MNHEY, SVGAGI. The CDR3 spells CASRVQGVLTGELFF. CDR3 nucleotide sequence: TGTGCCAGCAGGGTACAGGGGGTTCTCACCGGGGAGCTGTTTTTT.

The CDR3 here is CASSPLMGGMDTEAFF. As DNA, the CDR3 is TGTGCCAGCAGCCCCCTGATGGGGGGGATGGACACTGAAGCTTTCTTT. The chain couples TRBV7-9 to TRBJ1-1, with D possibly being TRBD1 (5 bases). The CDR3 is 16 amino acids. V was trimmed by 5 bases and J by 3 bases, leaving 19 bases between them. In germline, CDR1 is SEHNR, CDR2 FQNEAQ (reference sequence).

This sequence joins TRBV7-2 and TRBJ1-2; TRBD1 is a possible D gene (6 bases). The germline CDR1 and CDR2 sequences are SGHTA and FQGNSA. This CDR3 comprises 14 residues. The V gene lost 1 base and the J gene lost 0 bases, with 6 bases spanning the gap. CDR3 nucleotide sequence: TGTGCCAGCAGCTTAGGGACAGCTAACTATGGCTACACCTTC. Its translation is CASSLGTANYGYTF.

The CDR3 DNA is TGTGCCAGCAGTTACCCGACAGCTGAAGCTTTCTTT. This sequence encodes CASSYPTAEAFF. This chain uses TRBV6-2 or TRBV6-3 with TRBJ1-1; possible D gene TRBD1, 5 bases. The CDR3 consists of 12 residues. Germline-derived CDR1 and CDR2 are MNHEY and SVGEGT. With 2 bases removed from V and 6 bases from J, the gap between germline ends came to 7 bases.

The chain joins TRBV10-3 to TRBJ2-2, with 8 positions matching TRBD2. The V segment lost 2 bases and the J segment 6 bases; nucleotides outside the gene matches: 5. Germline lookup yields CDR1 ENHRY and CDR2 SYGVKD. There are 15 residues in the CDR3. The CDR3 sequence: CAISEMTSEAGELFF. DNA for the CDR3: TGTGCCATCAGTGAGATGACTAGCGAGGCCGGGGAGCTGTTTTTT.

The V gene is TRBV25-1, the J gene TRBJ1-1; D not certain. V dropped 3 bases and J dropped 3 bases, with 17 bases sitting between them. The germline V gene has CDR1 MGHDK and CDR2 SYGVNS. The CDR3 contains 16 residues. In DNA, the CDR3 is TGTGCCAGCAGTGAGAGGGTTGGTTCTAGGGACACTGAAGCTTTCTTT. Its protein product is CASSERVGSRDTEAFF.

V gene TRBV2 combines with J gene TRBJ2-7, with 7 positions matching TRBD1. J was trimmed by 6 bases and V by 6 bases; bases with no gene match: 8. The CDR3 consists of 13 residues. Per germline, CDR1 SNHLY and CDR2 FYNNEI. In nucleotides, the CDR3 is TGTGCCAGCAGGGACAGGCCAACCTCCGAGCAGTACTTC. It is translated as CASRDRPTSEQYF. The variable domain in full, completed from reference TRBV2 and TRBJ2-7, reads EPEVTQTPSHQVTQMGQEVILRCVPISNHLYFYWYRQILGQKVEFLVSFYNNEISEKSEIFDDQFSVERPDGSNFTLKIRSTKLEDSAMYFCASRDRPTSEQYFGPGTRLTVT.

J is TRBJ1-1 and V is TRBV5-4; a weak D match, TRBD1 (5 bases). The V and J ends lost 2 bases and 11 bases respectively, with 13 bases between them. The CDR3 extends over 12 amino acids. The germline CDR1 and CDR2 sequences are SGHNT and YYREEE (reference sequence). The CDR3 reads CASSLPGRGAFF. DNA of the CDR3: TGTGCCAGCAGCTTACCGGGACGGGGGGCTTTCTTT.

This chain joins TRBV29-1 and TRBJ1-1; no clear D. Germline CDR1 is SQVTM and CDR2 is ANQGSEA. The V end was cut by 3 bases, the J end by 8 bases, with 4 bases between. The CDR3 has 9 amino acids. The CDR3 loop reads CSVDQEAFF. The CDR3 nucleotides are TGCAGCGTTGATCAGGAAGCTTTCTTT.

The chain links TRBV5-4 to TRBJ1-2, with TRBD1 identical over 12 bases. Germline V gene sequence: CDR1 SGHNT, CDR2 YYREEE (reference sequence). V shed 3 bases, J shed 4 bases, and the junction held 4 bases outside the gene matches. CDR3 size: 15 residues. Here the CDR3 DNA reads TGTGCCAGCAGCTCGGGACAGGGGGCTCTCTATGGCTACACCTTC. The encoded protein is CASSSGQGALYGYTF.